This T cell receptor (beta chain) was retrieved from a study of CD8 T cells in Susac syndrome. Study outcomes and limitations: The study recognized that the number of individuals in its TCR sequencing and HLA analysis was relatively small.

The authors reverse transcribed 0.5 to 1 ug RNA with random hexamers. Amplification of TCR beta CDR3 by immunoSEQ multiplex PCR spanned 54 Vbeta and 13 Jbeta. TCRdb fed the immunoSEQ multiplex PCR reads into MiXCR, producing one record per CDR3 protein. Of about 130,000 distinct CDR3 sequences listed, roughly 80% are singletons. The CDR3 runs to 15 residues. The J segment lost 2 bases and the V segment lost 7 bases, leaving 8 bases of the junction unmatched. CDR1 and CDR2 from the germline V gene are WNHNN and SYGVQD (reference sequence). This clonotype has a handful of counts. Its antigen remains unknown. The multiple sclerosis control cohort comprised treatment-naive individuals presenting with stable or active relapsing-remitting disease. TEMRA cells were FACS-enriched, unlike CD8+ and CD4+ T cells, which were negatively isolated.

Sequencing was performed on CD8+ T cells from PBMCs. This chain joins TRBV10-1 and TRBJ1-5; 7 bases match TRBD1. The sequence was collected from a human donor with multiple sclerosis. CDR3: CASIQTGIGNQPQHF. DNA of the CDR3: TGCGCCAGCATCCAGACAGGGATTGGCAATCAGCCCCAGCATTTT.